The entry below describes one T cell receptor (beta chain). These data come from a study of technical replicates of blood from a few donors. The assay was immunoSEQ multiplex PCR, and TCRdb's table has in-frame clones only and misses some. This table holds about 74,000 clones, about 94% found once. The V end was cut by 2 bases, the J end by 2 bases, with 16 bases between. This CDR3 has 16 amino acids. The germline V gene has CDR1 MDHEN and CDR2 SYDVKM. Sample: T cells isolated from PBMCs. The TCR originated in a human donor in good health. The chain recombines TRBV28 with TRBJ2-7; the D gene is possibly TRBD2 (6 bases). The CDR3 region has the DNA TGTGCCAGCAGTTTACTCTCGTCGCTAGCGCCCTACGAGCAGTACTTC. It specifies CASSLLSSLAPYEQYF.